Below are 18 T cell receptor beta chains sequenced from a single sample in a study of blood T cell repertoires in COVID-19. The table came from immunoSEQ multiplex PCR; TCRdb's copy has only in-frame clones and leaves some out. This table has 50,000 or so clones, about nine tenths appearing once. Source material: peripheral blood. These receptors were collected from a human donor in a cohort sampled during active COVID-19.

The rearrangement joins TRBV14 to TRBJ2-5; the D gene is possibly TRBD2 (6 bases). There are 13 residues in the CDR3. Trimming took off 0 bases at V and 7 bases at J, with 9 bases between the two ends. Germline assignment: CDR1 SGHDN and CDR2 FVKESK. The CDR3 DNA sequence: TGTGCCAGCAGCCAAGAGGGGGGTTTGACCCAGTACTTC. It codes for CASSQEGGLTQYF.

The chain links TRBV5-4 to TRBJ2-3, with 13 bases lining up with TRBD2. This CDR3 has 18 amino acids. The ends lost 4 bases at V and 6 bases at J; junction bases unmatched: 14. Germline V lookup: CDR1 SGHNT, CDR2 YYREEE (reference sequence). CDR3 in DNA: TGTGCCAGCAGCAGCAGGACTAGCGGGAGAAGGGCGGGGGATACGCAGTATTTT. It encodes CASSSRTSGRRAGDTQYF.

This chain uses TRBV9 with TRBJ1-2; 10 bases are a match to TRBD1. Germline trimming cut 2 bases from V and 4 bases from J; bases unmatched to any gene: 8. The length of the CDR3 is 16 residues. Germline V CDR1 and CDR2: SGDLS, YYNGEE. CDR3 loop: CASSVRDRGSLYGYTF. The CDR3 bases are TGTGCCAGCAGCGTCCGGGACAGGGGATCCCTCTATGGCTACACCTTC.

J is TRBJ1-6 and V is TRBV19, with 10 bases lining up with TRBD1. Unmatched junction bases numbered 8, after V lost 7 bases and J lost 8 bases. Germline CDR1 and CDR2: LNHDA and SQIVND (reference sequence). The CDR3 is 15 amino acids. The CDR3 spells CASTSRTGGDSPLHF. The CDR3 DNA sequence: TGTGCCAGTACCTCCCGGACAGGGGGGGATTCACCCCTCCACTTT.

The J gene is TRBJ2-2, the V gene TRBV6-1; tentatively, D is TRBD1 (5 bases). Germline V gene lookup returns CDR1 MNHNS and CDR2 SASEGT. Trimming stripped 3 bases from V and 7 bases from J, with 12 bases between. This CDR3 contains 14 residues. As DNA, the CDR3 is TGTGCCAGCAGTGACAGGGCGACACGCGGGGAGCTGTTTTTT. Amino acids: CASSDRATRGELFF.

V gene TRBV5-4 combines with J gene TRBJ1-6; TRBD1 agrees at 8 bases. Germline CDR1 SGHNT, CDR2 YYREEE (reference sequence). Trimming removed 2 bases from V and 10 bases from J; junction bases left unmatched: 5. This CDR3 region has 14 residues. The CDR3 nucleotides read TGTGCCAGCAGCTTACAGGGGGTAGGGTCACCCCTCCACTTT. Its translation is CASSLQGVGSPLHF.

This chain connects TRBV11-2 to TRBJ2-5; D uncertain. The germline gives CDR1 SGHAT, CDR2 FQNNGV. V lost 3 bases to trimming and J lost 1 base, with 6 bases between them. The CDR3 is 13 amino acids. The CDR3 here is CASSFPVQETQYF. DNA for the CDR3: TGTGCCAGCAGCTTTCCGGTCCAAGAGACCCAGTACTTC.

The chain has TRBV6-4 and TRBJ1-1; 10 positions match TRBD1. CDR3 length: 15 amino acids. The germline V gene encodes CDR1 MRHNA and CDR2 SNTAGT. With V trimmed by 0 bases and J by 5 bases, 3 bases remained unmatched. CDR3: CASSDSDRGPTEAFF. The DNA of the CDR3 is TGTGCCAGCAGTGACTCCGACAGGGGGCCAACTGAAGCTTTCTTT.

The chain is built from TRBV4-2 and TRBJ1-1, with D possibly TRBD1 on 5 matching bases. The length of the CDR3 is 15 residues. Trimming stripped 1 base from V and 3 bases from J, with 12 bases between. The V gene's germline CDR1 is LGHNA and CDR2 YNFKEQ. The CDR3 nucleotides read TGTGCCAGCAGCCAAGGACAGCTGAAGGACACTGAAGCTTTCTTT. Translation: CASSQGQLKDTEAFF.

This CDR3 reads CASSSYRDQPQHF. The CDR3 region has the DNA TGTGCCAGCAGTTCGTACAGGGATCAGCCCCAGCATTTT. V is TRBV28 and J is TRBJ1-5; TRBD1 is a possible D gene (6 bases). Trimming stripped 4 bases from V and 5 bases from J, with 9 bases between. CDR3 length: 13 residues. Germline V lookup: CDR1 MDHEN, CDR2 SYDVKM.

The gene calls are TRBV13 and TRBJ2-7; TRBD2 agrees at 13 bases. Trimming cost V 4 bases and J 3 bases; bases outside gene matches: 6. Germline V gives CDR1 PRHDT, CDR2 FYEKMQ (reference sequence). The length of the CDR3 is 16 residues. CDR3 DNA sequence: TGTGCCAGCAGCTGGACAACTAGCGGGGGGGTCTACGAGCAGTACTTC. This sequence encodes CASSWTTSGGVYEQYF.

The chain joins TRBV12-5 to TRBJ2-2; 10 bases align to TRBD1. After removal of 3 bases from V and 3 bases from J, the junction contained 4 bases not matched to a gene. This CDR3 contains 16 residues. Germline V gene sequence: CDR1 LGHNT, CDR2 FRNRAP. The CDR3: CASGFPGTGDTGELFF. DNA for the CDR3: TGTGCTAGTGGTTTCCCCGGGACAGGGGACACCGGGGAGCTGTTTTTT.

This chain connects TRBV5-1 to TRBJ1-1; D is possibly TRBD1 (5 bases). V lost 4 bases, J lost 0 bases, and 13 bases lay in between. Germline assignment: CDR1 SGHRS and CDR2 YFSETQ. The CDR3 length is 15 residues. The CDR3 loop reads CASSLTGEMNTEAFF. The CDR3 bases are TGCGCCAGCAGCCTAACGGGGGAAATGAACACTGAAGCTTTCTTT.

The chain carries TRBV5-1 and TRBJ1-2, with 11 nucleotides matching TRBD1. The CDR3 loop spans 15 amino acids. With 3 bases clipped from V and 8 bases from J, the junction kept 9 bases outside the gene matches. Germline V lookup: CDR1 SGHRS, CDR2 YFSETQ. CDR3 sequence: CASSSNSGQGEGYTF. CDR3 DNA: TGCGCCAGCAGCTCAAACTCGGGACAGGGGGAAGGCTACACCTTC.

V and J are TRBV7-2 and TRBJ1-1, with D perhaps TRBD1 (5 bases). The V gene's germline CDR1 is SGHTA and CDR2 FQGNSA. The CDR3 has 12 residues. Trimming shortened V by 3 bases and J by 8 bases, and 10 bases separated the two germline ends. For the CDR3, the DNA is TGTGCCAGCAGCTTTAGGGCAGGGGAAGCTTTCTTT. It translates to CASSFRAGEAFF. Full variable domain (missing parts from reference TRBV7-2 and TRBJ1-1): GAGVSQSPSNKVTEKGKDVELRCDPISGHTALYWYRQSLGQGLEFLIYFQGNSAPDKSGLPSDRFSAERTGGSVSTLTIQRTQQEDSAVYLCASSFRAGEAFFGQGTRLTVV.

CDR3 DNA sequence: TGTGCCAGCAGTCCCGCCTCCGGGGAAAAACTGTTTTTT. This translates into CASSPASGEKLFF. The chain employs TRBV6-6 and TRBJ1-4; D is ambiguous. Per the germline V gene, CDR1 is MNHNY and CDR2 is SVGAGI (reference sequence). The CDR3 has 13 amino acids. Trimming removed 5 bases at V and 8 bases at J, with 12 bases between.

The CDR3 DNA reads TGTGCCAGCAGCAGACTAGACCTGAGTGAGCAGTTCTTC. Translated, it gives CASSRLDLSEQFF. J is TRBJ2-1 and V is TRBV28; D might be TRBD2 (6 bases). This CDR3 is 13 amino acids long. V was clipped by 6 bases and J by 9 bases, with 15 bases between them. Germline V gene data show CDR1 as MDHEN and CDR2 as SYDVKM.

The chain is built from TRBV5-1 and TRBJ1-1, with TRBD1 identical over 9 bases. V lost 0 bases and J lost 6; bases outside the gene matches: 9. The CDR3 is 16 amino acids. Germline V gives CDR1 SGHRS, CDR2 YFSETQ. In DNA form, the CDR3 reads TGCGCCAGCAGCTTGGCGGGACAGGGTTTGCGCGCTGAAGCTTTCTTT. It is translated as CASSLAGQGLRAEAFF.